This entry lists 27 T cell receptor beta chains sequenced from one sample in a study of technical replicates of blood from a handful of donors. Using immunoSEQ multiplex PCR, the repertoire was profiled, and TCRdb retains in-frame clones only, with some absent. The sample yields under 70,000 clones, roughly 92% seen once. Sequenced sample: T cells isolated from PBMCs. These receptors all come from a human donor in good health.

The chain uses TRBV27 and TRBJ2-5; D is unclear. The ends were cut back, 2 bases at V and 4 bases at J, with 8 bases in the middle. This CDR3 has 13 residues. Looked up from germline, CDR1 is MNHEY and CDR2 is SMNVEV (reference sequence). The CDR3 region is CASSLGRRETQYF. DNA of the CDR3: TGTGCCAGCAGTTTAGGGCGTAGAGAGACCCAGTACTTC.

The CDR3 nucleotides are TGTGCCAGCAGCGTAGGATATAGGGGCTTAACAGATACGCAGTATTTT. Translation gives CASSVGYRGLTDTQYF. V and J are TRBV9 and TRBJ2-3, with TRBD1 as a possible D gene (5 bases). This CDR3 is built from 16 residues. The V end was cut by 0 bases, the J end by 3 bases, with 14 bases between. Germline V CDR1 and CDR2: SGDLS, YYNGEE.

This clone appeared a few times. The chain carries TRBV5-4 and TRBJ1-1; D is possibly TRBD1 (6 bases). The CDR3 extends over 11 amino acids. The V end was cut by 4 bases, the J end by 8 bases, with 9 bases between. From germline, CDR1 is SGHNT and CDR2 YYREEE (reference sequence). The CDR3 region is CASSIGTEAFF. The DNA for the CDR3 is TGTGCCAGCAGCATAGGGACAGAAGCTTTCTTT.

The V call is TRBV6-1, the J call TRBJ1-1; TRBD1 might be the D (5 bases). V shed 3 bases and J shed 4 bases, with 12 bases lying between them. Germline CDR1 is MNHNS and CDR2 is SASEGT. This CDR3 has 14 amino acids. The CDR3 DNA reads as TGTGCCAGCAGTGATATTGGAAGGGGCACTGAAGCTTTCTTT. Its translation: CASSDIGRGTEAFF.

This clone appeared once. The gene calls are TRBV27 and TRBJ2-2; 7 bases line up with TRBD1. CDR1 is MNHEY and CDR2 is SMNVEV in the germline V gene (reference sequence). V shed 7 bases, J shed 6 bases, and the junction held 14 bases outside the gene matches. This CDR3 is built from 16 residues. The CDR3 bases are TGTGCCAGCAACCCATACCGGGACAGTACGCCCGGGGAGCTGTTTTTT. The encoded protein is CASNPYRDSTPGELFF.

The chain carries TRBV27 and TRBJ1-2; 8 bases align to TRBD1. From germline, CDR1 is MNHEY and CDR2 SMNVEV (reference sequence). The CDR3 length is 15 residues. The ends lost 5 bases at V and 6 bases at J; junction bases unmatched: 11. CDR3 DNA: TGTGCCAGCAGTGGACAGGGCCCCCCTTGGGATGGCTACACCTTC. This gives the protein CASSGQGPPWDGYTF.

This chain joins TRBV11-3 and TRBJ2-7; D not certain. Germline V gives CDR1 SGHNT, CDR2 YENEEA. This CDR3 is built from 13 residues. V lost 1 base to trimming and J lost 5 bases, with 9 bases between them. CDR3 protein: CASSLASGHEQYF. The CDR3 nucleotides read TGTGCCAGCAGCTTAGCTAGTGGCCACGAGCAGTACTTC.

This clone was seen only once. This chain uses TRBV27 with TRBJ2-5, with TRBD2 identical over 12 bases. CDR1 and CDR2 from the germline V gene are MNHEY and SMNVEV (reference sequence). The CDR3 is 16 residues long. The junction had 11 bases not matched to a gene; V was cut back by 4 bases and J by 8 bases. CDR3 region: CASSSLAGGQINTQYF. The CDR3 DNA is TGTGCCAGCAGTTCCCTAGCGGGAGGGCAGATCAACACCCAGTACTTC.

This chain links TRBV28 with TRBJ1-5, with 9 bases lining up with TRBD1. The CDR3 consists of 17 residues. The trim removed 7 bases at V and 0 bases at J, leaving 10 bases unmatched. Germline CDR1 MDHEN, CDR2 SYDVKM. The CDR3 loop is CASKTGQGFHSNQPQHF. CDR3 DNA sequence: TGTGCCAGCAAAACGGGACAGGGTTTTCATAGCAATCAGCCCCAGCATTTT.

V usage is TRBV7-8 and J usage is TRBJ1-2; no firm D call. CDR1 is SGHVS, CDR2 FQNEAQ, per germline. V was pared by 5 bases and J by 4 bases, with 20 bases between. The CDR3 is made up of 16 amino acids. CDR3 region: CASSPHLDSGVYGYTF. The CDR3 DNA reads TGTGCCAGCAGCCCGCATTTGGACTCTGGAGTCTATGGCTACACCTTC. The entire variable domain, with the rest obtained from reference TRBV7-8 and TRBJ1-2, is as follows: GAGVSQSPRYKVAKRGQDVALRCDPISGHVSLFWYQQALGQGPEFLTYFQNEAQLDKSGLPSDRFFAERPEGSVSTLKIQRTQQEDSAVYLCASSPHLDSGVYGYTFGSGTRLTVV.

The chain has TRBV9 and TRBJ2-6; a possible D gene is TRBD2 (6 bases). Per the germline V gene, CDR1 is SGDLS and CDR2 is YYNGEE. V lost 4 bases and J 2 bases, leaving 16 bases between the germline ends. The CDR3 loop spans 17 amino acids. In DNA form, the CDR3 reads TGTGCCAGCAGCATCAATAGGTGGGGGGCTGGGGCCAACGTCCTGACTTTC. Its translation: CASSINRWGAGANVLTF.

This rearrangement joins TRBV11-2 to TRBJ1-1; D possibly corresponds to TRBD1 (5 bases). This CDR3 spans 14 amino acids. From germline, CDR1 is SGHAT and CDR2 FQNNGV. V gave up 5 bases and J gave up 1 base, with 11 bases separating them. The CDR3 coding sequence is TGTGCCAGCAGCCAATGGGGCAAGAACACTGAAGCTTTCTTT. This codes for CASSQWGKNTEAFF.

The V gene is TRBV12-5, the J gene TRBJ1-4, with 10 bases fitting TRBD1. The V segment lost 1 base and the J segment 8 bases; nucleotides outside the gene matches: 19. This CDR3 contains 20 residues. Germline CDR1 is LGHNT and CDR2 is FRNRAP. The CDR3 DNA sequence: TGTGCTAGTGGTTTGGCCTGGACAGGGGGAAGTTACCGTCCCGGAGAAAAACTGTTTTTT. It encodes CASGLAWTGGSYRPGEKLFF.

This clone was detected only once. This sequence joins TRBV9 and TRBJ2-5, with 10 bases aligning to TRBD1. V was clipped by 0 bases and J by 2 bases; unmatched bases: 10. This CDR3 has 18 residues. Germline CDR1 SGDLS, CDR2 YYNGEE. For the CDR3, the DNA is TGTGCCAGCAGCGTAGTAGGACAGGGGGTAACTAATCAAGAGACCCAGTACTTC. Its translation: CASSVVGQGVTNQETQYF.

V usage is TRBV4-3 and J usage is TRBJ1-2, with 7 bases that match TRBD1. Germline CDR1 and CDR2: LGHNA and YSLEER. V lost 3 bases and J lost 4; bases outside the gene matches: 8. CDR3 size: 15 residues. The CDR3 spells CASSHDGTAVYGYTF. The DNA of the CDR3 is TGCGCCAGCAGCCACGACGGGACAGCCGTCTATGGCTACACCTTC.

The rearrangement uses TRBV27 and TRBJ2-7, with 13 bases aligning to TRBD2. The trim removed 4 bases at V and 6 bases at J, leaving 9 bases unmatched. The germline CDR1 and CDR2 sequences are MNHEY and SMNVEV (reference sequence). The CDR3 spans 16 residues. The CDR3 DNA follows: TGTGCCAGCAGTTCCTGGACTAGCGGGAGAGAGAGCGAGCAGTACTTC. The encoded protein is CASSSWTSGRESEQYF.

This clone has just one count. The genes are TRBV9 and TRBJ2-3; D not certain. CDR3 length: 14 amino acids. V gave up 1 base and J gave up 0 bases, with 6 bases separating them. Germline values: CDR1 SGDLS, CDR2 YYNGEE. This CDR3 reads CASSVSGSTDTQYF. CDR3 nucleotides: TGTGCCAGCAGCGTATCCGGGAGCACAGATACGCAGTATTTT.

The chain recombines TRBV7-6 with TRBJ1-3; a possible D gene is TRBD1 (5 bases). V lost 0 bases to trimming and J lost 2 bases, with 11 bases between them. The germline V gene has CDR1 SGHVS and CDR2 FNYEAQ. There are 16 residues in the CDR3. The DNA of the CDR3 is TGTGCCAGCAGCTTAGCGGGCGGCAGGGCTGGAAACACCATATATTTT. It is translated as CASSLAGGRAGNTIYF. Full variable domain (outside the CDR3, taken from reference TRBV7-6 and TRBJ1-3): GAGVSQSPRYKVTKRGQDVALRCDPISGHVSLYWYRQALGQGPEFLTYFNYEAQQDKSGLPNDRFSAERPEGSISTLTIQRTEQRDSAMYRCASSLAGGRAGNTIYFGEGSWLTVV.

The chain combines TRBV9 with TRBJ1-1; D gene ambiguous. With 4 bases removed from V and 5 bases from J, the gap between germline ends came to 18 bases. This CDR3 is built from 15 residues. Germline V CDR1 and CDR2: SGDLS, YYNGEE. The CDR3 DNA sequence: TGTGCCAGCAGCCCGGTCCCCGGGGTACGAACTGAAGCTTTCTTT. It codes for CASSPVPGVRTEAFF.

The chain combines TRBV6-1 with TRBJ1-5; 7 bases line up with TRBD1. The CDR3 sequence is 14 residues long. The J segment lost 6 bases and the V segment lost 4 bases, leaving 6 bases of the junction unmatched. Germline V lookup: CDR1 MNHNS, CDR2 SASEGT. The CDR3 here is CASSGERGPQPQHF. The DNA of the CDR3 is TGTGCCAGCAGTGGAGAGAGGGGGCCTCAGCCCCAGCATTTT.

The chain couples TRBV5-1 to TRBJ1-1; D unresolved. V lost 6 bases to trimming and J lost 2 bases, with 20 bases between them. The germline CDR1 and CDR2 sequences are SGHRS and YFSETQ. There are 16 residues in the CDR3. CDR3: CASKSGAPLLNTEAFF. CDR3 DNA: TGCGCCAGCAAATCCGGAGCTCCCCTGTTAAACACTGAAGCTTTCTTT.

This chain uses TRBV6-5 with TRBJ2-7, with TRBD2 matching 8 bases. V dropped 2 bases and J dropped 0; count of bases not matched to a gene: 3. CDR1 is MNHEY and CDR2 is SVGAGI in the germline V gene. CDR3 size: 15 residues. CDR3 in DNA: TGTGCCAGCAGTTACATACGGGAGGGCTCCTACGAGCAGTACTTC. Protein: CASSYIREGSYEQYF.

The gene calls are TRBV11-1 and TRBJ2-7, with 7 bases fitting TRBD2. V gave up 7 bases and J gave up 2 bases; unmatched junction bases: 8. Germline CDR1 is SGHAT and CDR2 is FQDESV (reference sequence). The CDR3 contains 14 residues. CDR3 coding DNA: TGTGCCAGCACCCAACCCGGGACTACCTACGAGCAGTACTTC. Residues: CASTQPGTTYEQYF. Together with reference TRBV11-1 and TRBJ2-7, the CDR3 gives the full variable domain: EAEVAQSPRYKITEKSQAVAFWCDPISGHATLYWYRQILGQGPELLVQFQDESVVDDSQLPKDRFSAERLKGVDSTLKIQPAELGDSAMYLCASTQPGTTYEQYFGPGTRLTVT.

The chain's CDR3 is CASRVQGIGTEAFF. CDR3 sequence (DNA): TGTGCCAGTAGGGTACAGGGAATCGGCACTGAAGCTTTCTTT. The chain is built from TRBV19 and TRBJ1-1; possible D gene TRBD1, 6 bases. Germline CDR1 LNHDA, CDR2 SQIVND (reference sequence). The CDR3 covers 14 residues. V dropped 6 bases and J dropped 4 bases, with 15 bases sitting between them.

This clone was seen more than once but under ten times. V usage is TRBV4-3 and J usage is TRBJ1-5; D not certain. Per the germline V gene, CDR1 is LGHNA and CDR2 is YSLEER. V lost 0 bases, J lost 1 base, and 16 bases lay in between. CDR3 size: 18 residues. CDR3 residues: CASSQEIPVLLSNQPQHF. The CDR3 nucleotides read TGCGCCAGCAGCCAAGAAATTCCGGTTTTACTGAGCAATCAGCCCCAGCATTTT.

The chain uses TRBV19 and TRBJ2-3, with D maybe TRBD1 (6 bases). Trimming shortened V by 3 bases and J by 4 bases, and 17 bases separated the two germline ends. Germline V lookup: CDR1 LNHDA, CDR2 SQIVND (reference sequence). The CDR3 totals 16 residues. CDR3 loop: CASSIIEPTGSDTQYF. The DNA for the CDR3 is TGTGCCAGTAGTATTATAGAACCTACAGGGTCAGATACGCAGTATTTT.

The chain employs TRBV9 and TRBJ2-3; perhaps TRBD1 as D (5 bases). The CDR3 runs to 14 residues. CDR1 and CDR2 (germline): SGDLS, YYNGEE. V was shortened by 3 bases and J by 7 bases, with 15 bases between the two germline ends. The CDR3 loop reads CASSDGAAQNTQYF. The CDR3 DNA sequence: TGTGCCAGCAGCGATGGGGCCGCCCAAAATACGCAGTATTTT. The variable domain in full, with the rest retrieved from reference TRBV9 and TRBJ2-3, is DSGVTQTPKHLITATGQRVTLRCSPRSGDLSVYWYQQSLDQGLQFLIQYYNGEERAKGNILERFSAQQFPDLHSELNLSSLELGDSALYFCASSDGAAQNTQYFGPGTRLTVL.